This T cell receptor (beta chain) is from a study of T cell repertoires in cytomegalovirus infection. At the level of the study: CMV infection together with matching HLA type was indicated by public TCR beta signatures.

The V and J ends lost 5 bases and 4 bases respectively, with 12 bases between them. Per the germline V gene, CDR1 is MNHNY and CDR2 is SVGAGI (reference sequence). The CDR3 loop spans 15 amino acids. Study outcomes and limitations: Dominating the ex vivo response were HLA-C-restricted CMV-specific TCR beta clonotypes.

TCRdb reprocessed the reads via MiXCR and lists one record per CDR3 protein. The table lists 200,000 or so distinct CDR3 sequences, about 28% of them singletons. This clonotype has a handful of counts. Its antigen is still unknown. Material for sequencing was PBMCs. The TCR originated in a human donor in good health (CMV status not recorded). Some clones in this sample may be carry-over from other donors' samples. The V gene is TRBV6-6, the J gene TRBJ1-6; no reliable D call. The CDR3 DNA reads TGTGCCAGCAGTCAGAATGGGATTTATAATTCACCCCTCCACTTT. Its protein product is CASSQNGIYNSPLHF.